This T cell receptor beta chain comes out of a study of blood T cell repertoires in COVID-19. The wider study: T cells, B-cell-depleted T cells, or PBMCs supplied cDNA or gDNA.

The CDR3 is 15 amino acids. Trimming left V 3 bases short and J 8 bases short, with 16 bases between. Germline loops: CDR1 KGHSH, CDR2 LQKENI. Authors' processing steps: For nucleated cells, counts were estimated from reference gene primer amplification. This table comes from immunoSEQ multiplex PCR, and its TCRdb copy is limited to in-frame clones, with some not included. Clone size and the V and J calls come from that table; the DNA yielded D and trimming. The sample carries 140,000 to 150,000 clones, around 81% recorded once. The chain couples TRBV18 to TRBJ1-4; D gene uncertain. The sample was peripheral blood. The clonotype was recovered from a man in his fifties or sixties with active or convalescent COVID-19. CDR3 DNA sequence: TGTGCCAGCTCACCGTCAGGTTCGGGGAGGGAAAAACTGTTTTTT. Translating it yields CASSPSGSGREKLFF. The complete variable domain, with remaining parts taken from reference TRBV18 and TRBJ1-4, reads NAGVMQNPRHLVRRRGQEARLRCSPMKGHSHVYWYRQLPEEGLKFMVYLQKENIIDESGMPKERFSAEFPKEGPSILRIQQVVRGDSAAYFCASSPSGSGREKLFFGSGTQLSVL.